A single sample gave rise to the 24 T cell receptor beta chains below, sequenced in a study of blood T cell repertoires in COVID-19. The repertoire was sequenced with immunoSEQ multiplex PCR; TCRdb's copy has only in-frame clones and lacks some. The sample contains a few hundred thousand clones, 70% to 90% of which appear only once. The material sequenced was PBMCs or T cells enriched from blood (not recorded which). The receptors come from a woman aged 50 to 65 who had recovered from COVID-19.

In DNA form, the CDR3 reads TGCGCCAGCAGTCGTGGGGCTACCTCTGGAAACACCATATATTTT. It is translated as CASSRGATSGNTIYF. The gene calls are TRBV5-1 and TRBJ1-3; TRBD1 might be the D (5 bases). The CDR3 is 15 amino acids. CDR1 is SGHRS and CDR2 is YFSETQ in the germline V gene. V shed 5 bases and J shed 0 bases, with 12 bases lying between them.

The gene calls are TRBV6-5 and TRBJ2-1, with 8 bases that match TRBD2. Germline V gives CDR1 MNHEY, CDR2 SVGAGI. This CDR3 contains 15 residues. J lost 1 base, V lost 4 bases, and 3 bases had no gene match. Here the CDR3 reads CASSSIAGSYNEQFF. CDR3 sequence (DNA): TGTGCCAGCAGTTCTATAGCGGGATCCTACAATGAGCAGTTCTTC.

Only a few counts were recorded for this clone. The chain recombines TRBV11-2 with TRBJ2-5; D may be TRBD1 (6 bases). CDR1 and CDR2 (germline): SGHAT, FQNNGV. CDR3 length equals 13 residues. V lost 5 bases to trimming and J lost 3 bases, with 10 bases between them. CDR3 region: CASSPGVEETQYF. CDR3 DNA sequence: TGTGCCAGCAGCCCAGGGGTTGAAGAGACCCAGTACTTC.

In its sample, this clone was seen a few times. The J gene is TRBJ1-1, the V gene TRBV7-2; D not resolved. The V gene's germline CDR1 is SGHTA and CDR2 FQGNSA. Between the trimmed V and J ends, which lost 5 bases and 1 base, there was a span of 14 bases. The CDR3 is 15 residues long. The CDR3 reads CASSLTAQPNTEAFF. CDR3 nucleotides: TGTGCCAGCAGCCTCACCGCACAGCCGAACACTGAAGCTTTCTTT.

The chain carries TRBV6-1 and TRBJ2-7, with TRBD2 matching 7 bases. Germline V gene lookup returns CDR1 MNHNS and CDR2 SASEGT. V was pared by 0 bases and J by 13 bases, with 9 bases of the junction left unmatched. The CDR3 spans 13 residues. CDR3 protein: CASSEASGLLLYF. CDR3 coding DNA: TGTGCCAGCAGTGAAGCATCGGGACTATTATTATACTTC.

A few counts support this clone. J is TRBJ1-4 and V is TRBV27; D not certain. Germline V gene sequence: CDR1 MNHEY, CDR2 SMNVEV (reference sequence). The ends were cut back, 5 bases at V and 0 bases at J, with 10 bases in the middle. CDR3 size: 15 residues. The CDR3 spells CASSPPGTTNEKLFF. The CDR3 nucleotides are TGTGCCAGCAGTCCCCCCGGGACAACTAATGAAAAACTGTTTTTT. Using reference TRBV27 and TRBJ1-4 for the parts outside the CDR3, the full variable domain is EAQVTQNPRYLITVTGKKLTVTCSQNMNHEYMSWYRQDPGLGLRQIYYSMNVEVTDKGDVPEGYKVSRKEKRNFPLILESPSPNQTSLYFCASSPPGTTNEKLFFGSGTQLSVL.

CDR3 coding DNA: TGTGCCAGCAGCCCTCTTTCCTCAGGGGAGCAGTACTTC. It specifies CASSPLSSGEQYF. J is TRBJ2-7 and V is TRBV9; D may be TRBD1 (5 bases). There are 13 residues in the CDR3. CDR1 SGDLS and CDR2 YYNGEE come from the germline V gene. V dropped 4 bases and J dropped 7 bases, with 15 bases sitting between them.

This chain connects TRBV11-2 to TRBJ2-7; 10 bases align to TRBD1. The CDR3 extends over 15 amino acids. V shed 5 bases and J 7 bases; nucleotides not matched to a gene: 11. The V gene's germline CDR1 is SGHAT and CDR2 FQNNGV. The CDR3, as DNA: TGTGCCAGCAGCCGAACGACAGGGGGCTCGAAAGAGCAGTACTTC. Its translation: CASSRTTGGSKEQYF.

The CDR3 DNA follows: TGTGCCACCAGCAGACGACAGGGGGTCACAGATACGCAGTATTTT. Encoded protein: CATSRRQGVTDTQYF. This rearrangement joins TRBV15 to TRBJ2-3; 9 nucleotides match TRBD1. V shed 2 bases, J shed 2 bases, and the junction held 2 bases outside the gene matches. Per the germline V gene, CDR1 is LNHNV and CDR2 is YYDKDF (reference sequence). The CDR3 is made up of 15 amino acids.

V and J are TRBV27 and TRBJ2-7, with a tentative D call TRBD1 (5 bases). The CDR3 loop spans 15 amino acids. The V and J ends lost 3 bases and 0 bases respectively, with 12 bases between them. Germline V gene data show CDR1 as MNHEY and CDR2 as SMNVEV (reference sequence). As DNA, the CDR3 is TGTGCCAGCAGTTTTAGGGGCTTGAGCTCCTACGAGCAGTACTTC. Translation: CASSFRGLSSYEQYF.

The V call is TRBV12-5, the J call TRBJ2-1, with D maybe TRBD2 (6 bases). Germline CDR1 reads LGHNT; CDR2 reads FRNRAP. The CDR3 is made up of 15 amino acids. Trimming removed 3 bases at V and 6 bases at J, with 15 bases between. Here the CDR3 DNA reads TGTGCTAGTGGTTTAGTCGGGAGTGGGGTCAATGAGCAGTTCTTC. Amino acid sequence: CASGLVGSGVNEQFF.

The genes are TRBV5-6 and TRBJ1-2; tentatively, D is TRBD1 (5 bases). CDR3 length equals 14 residues. The V gene's germline CDR1 is SGHDT and CDR2 YYEEEE. V gave up 3 bases and J gave up 5 bases, with 14 bases separating them. Written as DNA, the CDR3 is TGTGCCAGCAGCTCACTGACAGACGGTTATGGCTACACCTTC. Translating it yields CASSSLTDGYGYTF.

The V and J genes are TRBV7-2 and TRBJ1-2, with TRBD1 identical over 7 bases. The V and J ends lost 2 bases and 4 bases, in that order; junction bases with no gene match: 7. The CDR3 contains 15 residues. CDR1 and CDR2 (germline): SGHTA, FQGNSA. This chain's CDR3 is CASSLSPTGRYGYTF. The DNA of the CDR3 is TGTGCCAGCAGCTTAAGTCCGACAGGGCGCTATGGCTACACCTTC. Using reference TRBV7-2 and TRBJ1-2 for the parts outside the CDR3, the full variable domain is GAGVSQSPSNKVTEKGKDVELRCDPISGHTALYWYRQSLGQGLEFLIYFQGNSAPDKSGLPSDRFSAERTGGSVSTLTIQRTQQEDSAVYLCASSLSPTGRYGYTFGSGTRLTVV.

The V call is TRBV28, the J call TRBJ2-1; 13 positions agree with TRBD2. The CDR3 loop spans 15 amino acids. Germline CDR1 is MDHEN and CDR2 is SYDVKM. After removal of 6 bases from V and 8 bases from J, the junction contained 7 bases not matched to a gene. The CDR3 loop is CASSTTSGRLDEQFF. The DNA for the CDR3 is TGTGCCAGCAGCACGACTAGCGGGAGGTTGGATGAGCAGTTCTTC.

V usage is TRBV2 and J usage is TRBJ2-7; D is perhaps TRBD2 (6 bases). The germline V gene has CDR1 SNHLY and CDR2 FYNNEI. Trimming took off 10 bases at V and 3 bases at J, with 13 bases between the two ends. The CDR3 contains 12 residues. Here the CDR3 DNA reads TGTGCCAACCAGGGACTCCACTACGAGCAGTACTTC. Protein: CANQGLHYEQYF.

V usage is TRBV6-6 and J usage is TRBJ1-6, with 7 positions matching TRBD1. There are 16 residues in the CDR3. Unmatched junction bases numbered 12, after V lost 7 bases and J lost 6 bases. The V gene's germline CDR1 is MNHNY and CDR2 SVGAGI (reference sequence). The CDR3 DNA follows: TGTGCCAGCATTACGACAGGGAGCGTTAGTAATTCACCCCTCCACTTT. It translates to CASITTGSVSNSPLHF.

The chain links TRBV5-4 to TRBJ2-2; 9 bases map to TRBD2. This CDR3 has 17 amino acids. Germline-derived CDR1 and CDR2 are SGHNT and YYREEE (reference sequence). J lost 4 bases, V lost 1 base, and 8 bases had no gene match. CDR3: CASSLKAGGPSTGELFF. Here the CDR3 DNA reads TGTGCCAGCAGCTTGAAGGCGGGAGGGCCTAGCACCGGGGAGCTGTTTTTT.

This chain connects TRBV4-1 to TRBJ2-2, with TRBD1 matching over 9 bases. Germline V gene lookup returns CDR1 MGHRA and CDR2 YSYEKL. The V and J ends lost 3 bases and 2 bases, in that order; junction bases with no gene match: 4. There are 16 residues in the CDR3. CDR3 region: CASSQWTGANTGELFF. The CDR3 DNA reads TGCGCCAGCAGCCAGTGGACAGGGGCCAACACCGGGGAGCTGTTTTTT.

The V call is TRBV2, the J call TRBJ1-5, with 11 bases aligning to TRBD1. Germline V gene data show CDR1 as SNHLY and CDR2 as FYNNEI. The CDR3 is made up of 17 amino acids. The V and J ends lost 6 bases and 5 bases, in that order; junction bases with no gene match: 12. The CDR3 nucleotides are TGTGCCAGCAGCGGACAGGGGGCGAATTACCTTTATCAGCCCCAGCATTTT. It translates to CASSGQGANYLYQPQHF. Combining the CDR3 with reference TRBV2 and TRBJ1-5 gives the whole variable domain EPEVTQTPSHQVTQMGQEVILRCVPISNHLYFYWYRQILGQKVEFLVSFYNNEISEKSEIFDDQFSVERPDGSNFTLKIRSTKLEDSAMYFCASSGQGANYLYQPQHFGDGTRLSIL.

This chain uses TRBV5-3 with TRBJ1-5; D ambiguous. TRBV5-3 is an ORF, with its function uncertain. Trimming pared 3 bases from V and 0 bases from J, leaving 16 bases between. The CDR3 covers 17 residues. CDR3: CARSSRYENYSNQPQHF. CDR3 in DNA: TGTGCCAGAAGCTCGAGATACGAGAATTATAGCAATCAGCCCCAGCATTTT.

This rearrangement joins TRBV7-3 to TRBJ2-1; 9 bases are shared with TRBD2. V shed 0 bases, J shed 7 bases, and the junction held 1 base outside the gene matches. Germline V gene data show CDR1 as SGHTA and CDR2 as FQGTGA. The CDR3 spans 14 residues. The CDR3 spells CASSLTSGSNEQFF. The CDR3, as DNA: TGTGCCAGCAGCTTAACTAGCGGGAGTAATGAGCAGTTCTTC.

This chain uses TRBV7-2 with TRBJ2-3; 7 bases match TRBD2. Germline V gene sequence: CDR1 SGHTA, CDR2 FQGNSA. The V segment lost 4 bases and the J segment 3 bases; nucleotides outside the gene matches: 4. The CDR3 runs to 14 residues. CDR3 amino acids: CASSSGLVTDTQYF. CDR3 in DNA: TGTGCCAGCAGCTCAGGACTAGTAACAGATACGCAGTATTTT.

The rearrangement joins TRBV28 to TRBJ1-5; a weak D match, TRBD1 (5 bases). The V end lost 6 bases, the J end lost 0 bases, and 18 bases lay between the germline ends. This CDR3 comprises 17 residues. Germline CDR1 reads MDHEN; CDR2 reads SYDVKM. CDR3 protein: CASSQSPWGRSNQPQHF. The CDR3 nucleotides read TGTGCCAGCAGCCAAAGCCCCTGGGGCCGTAGCAATCAGCCCCAGCATTTT.

The chain links TRBV10-3 to TRBJ2-7, with TRBD2 matching over 9 bases. CDR1 and CDR2 from the germline V gene are ENHRY and SYGVKD. This CDR3 is 14 amino acids long. V gave up 3 bases and J gave up 4 bases; unmatched junction bases: 4. CDR3 region: CAISELAGDYEQYF. CDR3 DNA: TGTGCCATCAGTGAACTAGCGGGCGATTACGAGCAGTACTTC.